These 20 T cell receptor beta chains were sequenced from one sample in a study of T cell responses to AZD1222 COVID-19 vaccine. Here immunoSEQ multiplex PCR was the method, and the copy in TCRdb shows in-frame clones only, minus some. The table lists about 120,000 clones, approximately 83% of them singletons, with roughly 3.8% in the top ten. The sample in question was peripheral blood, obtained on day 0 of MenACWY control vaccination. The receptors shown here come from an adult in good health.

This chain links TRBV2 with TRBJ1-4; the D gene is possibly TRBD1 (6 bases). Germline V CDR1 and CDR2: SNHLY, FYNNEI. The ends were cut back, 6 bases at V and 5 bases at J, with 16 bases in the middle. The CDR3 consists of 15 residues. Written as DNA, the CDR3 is TGTGCCAGCAGCGATACAGGGCGGGGGAATGAAAAACTGTTTTTT. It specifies CASSDTGRGNEKLFF.

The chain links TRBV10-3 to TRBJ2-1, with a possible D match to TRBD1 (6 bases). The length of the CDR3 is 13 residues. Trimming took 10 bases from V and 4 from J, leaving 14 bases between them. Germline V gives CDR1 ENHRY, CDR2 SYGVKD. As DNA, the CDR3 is TGTGCCACCTCCGAGGGGGTGTACAATGAGCAGTTCTTC. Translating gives CATSEGVYNEQFF.

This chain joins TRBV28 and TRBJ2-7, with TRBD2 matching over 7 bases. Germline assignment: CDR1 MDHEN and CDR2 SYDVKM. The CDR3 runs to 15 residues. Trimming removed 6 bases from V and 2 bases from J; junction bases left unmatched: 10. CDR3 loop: CASRGGGEEAYEQYF. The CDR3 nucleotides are TGTGCCAGCAGGGGGGGAGGGGAAGAAGCCTACGAGCAGTACTTC. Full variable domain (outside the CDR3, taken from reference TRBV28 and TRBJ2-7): DVKVTQSSRYLVKRTGEKVFLECVQDMDHENMFWYRQDPGLGLRLIYFSYDVKMKEKGDIPEGYSVSREKKERFSLILESASTNQTSMYLCASRGGGEEAYEQYFGPGTRLTVT.

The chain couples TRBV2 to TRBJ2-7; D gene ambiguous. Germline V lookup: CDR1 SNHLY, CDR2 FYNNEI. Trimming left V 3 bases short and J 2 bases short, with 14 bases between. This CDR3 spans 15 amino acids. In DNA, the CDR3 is TGTGCCAGCAGTGACTCCAGGCTAAGAACCTACGAGCAGTACTTC. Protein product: CASSDSRLRTYEQYF.

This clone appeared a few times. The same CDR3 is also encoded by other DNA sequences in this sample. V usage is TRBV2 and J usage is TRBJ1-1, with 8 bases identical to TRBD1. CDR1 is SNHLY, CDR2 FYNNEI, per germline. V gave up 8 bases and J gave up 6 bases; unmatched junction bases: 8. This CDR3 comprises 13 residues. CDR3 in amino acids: CASLGQGSAEAFF. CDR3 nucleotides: TGTGCCAGCCTAGGACAGGGAAGCGCTGAAGCTTTCTTT.

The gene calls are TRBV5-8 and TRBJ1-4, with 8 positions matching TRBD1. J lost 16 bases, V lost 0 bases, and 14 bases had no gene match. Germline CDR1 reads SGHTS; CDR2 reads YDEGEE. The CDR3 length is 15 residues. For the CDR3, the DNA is TGTGCCAGCAGCTTGGCCCCGGCAGGGGGCGCATCGTGGTTTTTT. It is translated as CASSLAPAGGASWFF. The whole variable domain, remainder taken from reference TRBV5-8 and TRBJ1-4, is EAGVTQSPTHLIKTRGQQATLRCSPISGHTSVYWYQQALGLGLQFLLWYDEGEERNRGNFPPRFSGRQFPNYSSELNVNALELEDSALYLCASSLAPAGGASWFFGSGTQLSVL.

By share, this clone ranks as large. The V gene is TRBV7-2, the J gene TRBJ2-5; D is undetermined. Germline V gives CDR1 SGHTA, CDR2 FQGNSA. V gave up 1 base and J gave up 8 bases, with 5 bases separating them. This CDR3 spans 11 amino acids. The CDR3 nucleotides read TGTGCCAGCAGCTTAGTAGAAACCCAGTACTTC. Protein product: CASSLVETQYF.

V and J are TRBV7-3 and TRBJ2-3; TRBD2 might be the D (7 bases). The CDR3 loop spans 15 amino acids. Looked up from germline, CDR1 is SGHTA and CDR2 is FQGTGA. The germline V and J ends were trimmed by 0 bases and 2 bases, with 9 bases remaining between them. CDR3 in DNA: TGTGCCAGCAGCTTAACTGCGGGGGCCACAGATACGCAGTATTTT. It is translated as CASSLTAGATDTQYF. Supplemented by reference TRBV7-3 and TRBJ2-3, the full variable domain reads GAGVSQTPSNKVTEKGKYVELRCDPISGHTALYWYRQSLGQGPEFLIYFQGTGAADDSGLPNDRFFAVRPEGSVSTLKIQRTERGDSAVYLCASSLTAGATDTQYFGPGTRLTVL.

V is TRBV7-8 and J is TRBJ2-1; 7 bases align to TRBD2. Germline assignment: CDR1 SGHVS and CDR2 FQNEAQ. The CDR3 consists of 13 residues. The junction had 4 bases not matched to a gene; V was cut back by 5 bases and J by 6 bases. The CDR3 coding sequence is TGTGCCAGCAGCGACGGACTAGGCAATGAGCAGTTCTTC. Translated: CASSDGLGNEQFF.

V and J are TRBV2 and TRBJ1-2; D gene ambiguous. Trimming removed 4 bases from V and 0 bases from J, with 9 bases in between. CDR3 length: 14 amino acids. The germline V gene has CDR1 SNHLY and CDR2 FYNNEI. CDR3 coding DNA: TGTGCCAGCAGTGCGGAACTAGCTAACTATGGCTACACCTTC. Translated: CASSAELANYGYTF.

Here the CDR3 reads CATSRDKNGAHNEQFF. DNA for the CDR3: TGTGCCACCAGCAGAGATAAGAACGGGGCCCACAATGAGCAGTTCTTC. The chain has TRBV15 and TRBJ2-1, with D perhaps assigned TRBD1 or TRBD2 (5 bases each). Germline V gives CDR1 LNHNV, CDR2 YYDKDF (reference sequence). The V end was cut by 0 bases, the J end by 5 bases, with 14 bases between. This CDR3 is built from 16 residues.

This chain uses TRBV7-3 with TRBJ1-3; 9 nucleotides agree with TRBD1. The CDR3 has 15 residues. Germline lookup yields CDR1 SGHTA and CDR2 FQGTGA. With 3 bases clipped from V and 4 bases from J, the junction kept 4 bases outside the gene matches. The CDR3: CASSFTGGAGNTIYF. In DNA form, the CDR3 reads TGTGCCAGCAGCTTTACAGGGGGCGCCGGAAACACCATATATTTT. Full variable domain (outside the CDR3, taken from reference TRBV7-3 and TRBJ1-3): GAGVSQTPSNKVTEKGKYVELRCDPISGHTALYWYRQSLGQGPEFLIYFQGTGAADDSGLPNDRFFAVRPEGSVSTLKIQRTERGDSAVYLCASSFTGGAGNTIYFGEGSWLTVV.

In DNA, the CDR3 is TGTGCCAGCAGCGTTTTGGGGGCCGAGGACGAGCAGTTCTTC. It codes for CASSVLGAEDEQFF. The chain is built from TRBV9 and TRBJ2-1; the D gene is possibly TRBD1 (6 bases). Trimming removed 2 bases from V and 10 bases from J, with 16 bases in between. The CDR3 is 14 residues long. The germline V gene has CDR1 SGDLS and CDR2 YYNGEE.

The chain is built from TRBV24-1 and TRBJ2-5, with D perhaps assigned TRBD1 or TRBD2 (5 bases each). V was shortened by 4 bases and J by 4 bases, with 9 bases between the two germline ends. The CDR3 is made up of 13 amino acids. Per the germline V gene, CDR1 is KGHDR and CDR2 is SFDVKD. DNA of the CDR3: TGTGCCACCAGTGACACTAGGGGAGAGACCCAGTACTTC. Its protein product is CATSDTRGETQYF.

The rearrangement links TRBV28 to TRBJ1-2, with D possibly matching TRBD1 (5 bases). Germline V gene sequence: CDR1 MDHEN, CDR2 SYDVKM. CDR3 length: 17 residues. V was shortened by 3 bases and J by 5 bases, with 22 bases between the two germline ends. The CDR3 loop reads CASSLVGTAPLGYGYTF. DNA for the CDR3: TGTGCCAGCAGTTTGGTGGGGACCGCCCCGTTAGGTTATGGCTACACCTTC.

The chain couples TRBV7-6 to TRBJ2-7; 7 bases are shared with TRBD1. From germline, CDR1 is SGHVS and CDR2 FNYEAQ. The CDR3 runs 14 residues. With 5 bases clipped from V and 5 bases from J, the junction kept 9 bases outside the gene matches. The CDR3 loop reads CASSRQTGTHEQYF. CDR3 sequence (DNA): TGTGCCAGCAGCCGACAGACAGGGACCCACGAGCAGTACTTC.

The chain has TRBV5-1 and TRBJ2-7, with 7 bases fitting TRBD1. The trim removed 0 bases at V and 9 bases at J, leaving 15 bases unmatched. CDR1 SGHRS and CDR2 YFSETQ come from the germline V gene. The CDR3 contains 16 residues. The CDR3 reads CASSLGPRTGREAQYF. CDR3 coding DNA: TGCGCCAGCAGCTTGGGGCCTCGGACAGGAAGGGAAGCGCAGTACTTC.

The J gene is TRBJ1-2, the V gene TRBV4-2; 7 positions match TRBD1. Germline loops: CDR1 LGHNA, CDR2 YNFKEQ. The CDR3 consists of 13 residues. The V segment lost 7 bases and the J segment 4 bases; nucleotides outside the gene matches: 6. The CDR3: CASTGTDTYGYTF. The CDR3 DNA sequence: TGTGCCAGCACCGGGACAGACACCTATGGCTACACCTTC.

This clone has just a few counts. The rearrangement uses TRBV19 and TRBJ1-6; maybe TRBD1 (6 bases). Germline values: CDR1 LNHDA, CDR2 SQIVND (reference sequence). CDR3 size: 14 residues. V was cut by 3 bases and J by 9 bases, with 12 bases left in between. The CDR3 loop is CASSITGLSSPLHF. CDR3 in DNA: TGTGCCAGTAGTATCACAGGGTTGAGTTCACCCCTCCACTTT.

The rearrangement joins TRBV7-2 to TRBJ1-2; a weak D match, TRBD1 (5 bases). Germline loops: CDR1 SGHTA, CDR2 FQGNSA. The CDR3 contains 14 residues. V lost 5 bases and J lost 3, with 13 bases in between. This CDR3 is CASSPRGVHYGYTF. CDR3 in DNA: TGTGCCAGCAGCCCCCGGGGGGTCCACTATGGCTACACCTTC.